This TCR beta chain derives from a study of tumor and adjacent non-tumor tissue in lung cancer. Study-wide context: Histology: about a dozen adenocarcinoma, 2 squamous cell carcinoma, 1 small cell lung cancer.

Germline CDR1 and CDR2: MDHEN and SYDVKM. This CDR3 spans 15 amino acids. No cell sorting was done before RNA was extracted from the tissue. This clonotype was seen a handful of times. The junction differs from germline at one of its ends, possibly a read error. A modified ARM-PCR protocol with three rounds of nested PCR amplified TCRbeta. TCRdb passed the multiplex PCR reads through MiXCR, listing each CDR3 protein once. Of some 77,000 distinct CDR3 sequences listed, roughly 75% are singletons. The chain couples TRBV28 to TRBJ1-1; D gene ambiguous. The sample taken for sequencing was lung tumor tissue. This receptor was taken from a woman in her 70s with non-small cell lung cancer. CDR3 amino acids: CASILNPPMNTEAFF. DNA for the CDR3: TGTGCCAGCATTTTAAACCCACCAATGAACACTGAAGCTTTCTTT.